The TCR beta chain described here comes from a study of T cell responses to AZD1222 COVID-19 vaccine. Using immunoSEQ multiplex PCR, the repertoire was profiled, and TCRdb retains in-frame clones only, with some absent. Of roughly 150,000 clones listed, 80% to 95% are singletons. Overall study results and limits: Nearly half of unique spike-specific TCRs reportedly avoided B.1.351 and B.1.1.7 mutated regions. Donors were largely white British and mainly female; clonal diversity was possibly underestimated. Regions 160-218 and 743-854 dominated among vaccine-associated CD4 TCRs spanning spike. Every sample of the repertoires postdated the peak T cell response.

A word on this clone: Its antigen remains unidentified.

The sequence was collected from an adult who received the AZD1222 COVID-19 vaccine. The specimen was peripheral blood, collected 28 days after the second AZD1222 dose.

CDR3 region: CATSDNRAAQETQYF. In DNA, the CDR3 is TGTGCCACCAGTGATAATAGGGCAGCCCAAGAGACCCAGTACTTC. This sequence joins TRBV24-1 and TRBJ2-5, with D uncertain. Germline CDR1 is KGHDR and CDR2 is SFDVKD. V lost 3 bases to trimming and J lost 1 base, with 11 bases between them. There are 15 residues in the CDR3.